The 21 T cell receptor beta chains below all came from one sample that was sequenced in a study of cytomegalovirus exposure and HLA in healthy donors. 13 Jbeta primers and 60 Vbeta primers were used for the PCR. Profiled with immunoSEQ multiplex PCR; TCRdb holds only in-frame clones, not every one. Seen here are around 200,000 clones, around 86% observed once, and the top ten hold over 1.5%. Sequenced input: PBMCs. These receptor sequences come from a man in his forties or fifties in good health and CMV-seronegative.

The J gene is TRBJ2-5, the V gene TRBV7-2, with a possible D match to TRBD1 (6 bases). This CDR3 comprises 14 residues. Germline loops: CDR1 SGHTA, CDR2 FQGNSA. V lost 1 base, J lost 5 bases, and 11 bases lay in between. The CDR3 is CASSLGQARETQYF. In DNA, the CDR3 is TGTGCCAGCAGCTTAGGACAGGCACGGGAGACCCAGTACTTC.

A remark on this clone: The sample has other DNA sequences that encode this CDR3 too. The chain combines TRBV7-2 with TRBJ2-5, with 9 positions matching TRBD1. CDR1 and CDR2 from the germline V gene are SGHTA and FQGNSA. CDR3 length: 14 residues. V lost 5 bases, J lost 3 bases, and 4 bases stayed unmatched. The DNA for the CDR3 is TGTGCCAGCAGCCAAGGGACAGGGAAAGAGACCCAGTACTTC. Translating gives CASSQGTGKETQYF.

CDR3 in DNA: TGTGCCAGCAGTGGAGGGACAGCGTATGGCTACACCTTC. It specifies CASSGGTAYGYTF. The V call is TRBV25-1, the J call TRBJ1-2; 7 bases match TRBD1. With V trimmed by 4 bases and J by 5 bases, 4 bases remained unmatched. CDR1 is MGHDK and CDR2 is SYGVNS in the germline V gene. The CDR3 is made up of 13 amino acids.

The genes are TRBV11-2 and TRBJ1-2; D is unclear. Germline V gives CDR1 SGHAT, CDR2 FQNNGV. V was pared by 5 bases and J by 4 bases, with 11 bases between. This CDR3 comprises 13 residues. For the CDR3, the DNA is TGTGCCAGCAGCCCCGACGGGTTCTATGGCTACACCTTC. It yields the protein CASSPDGFYGYTF. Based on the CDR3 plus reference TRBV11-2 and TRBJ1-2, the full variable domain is EAGVAQSPRYKIIEKRQSVAFWCNPISGHATLYWYQQILGQGPKLLIQFQNNGVVDDSQLPKDRFSAERLKGVDSTLKIQPAKLEDSAVYLCASSPDGFYGYTFGSGTRLTVV.

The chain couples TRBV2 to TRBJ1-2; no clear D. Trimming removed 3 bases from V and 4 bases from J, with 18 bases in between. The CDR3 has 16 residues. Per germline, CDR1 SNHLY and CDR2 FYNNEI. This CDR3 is CASSEFEGRLGYGYTF. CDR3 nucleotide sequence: TGTGCCAGCAGTGAGTTCGAGGGCAGGTTAGGCTATGGCTACACCTTC.

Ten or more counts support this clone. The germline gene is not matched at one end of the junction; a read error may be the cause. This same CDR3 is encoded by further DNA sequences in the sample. DNA of the CDR3: TGTGCCAGCAGCTTGGCAGGGGTGCATGGCTACACCTTC. It codes for CASSLAGVHGYTF. The V gene is TRBV5-1, the J gene TRBJ1-2; TRBD1 might be the D (6 bases). There are 13 residues in the CDR3. CDR1 and CDR2 (germline): SGHRS, YFSETQ.

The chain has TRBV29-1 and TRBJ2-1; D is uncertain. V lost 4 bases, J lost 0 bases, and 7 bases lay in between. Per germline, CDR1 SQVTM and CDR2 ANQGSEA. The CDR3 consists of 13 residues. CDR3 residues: CSVGKSSYNEQFF. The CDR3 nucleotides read TGCAGCGTTGGAAAGAGCTCCTACAATGAGCAGTTCTTC.

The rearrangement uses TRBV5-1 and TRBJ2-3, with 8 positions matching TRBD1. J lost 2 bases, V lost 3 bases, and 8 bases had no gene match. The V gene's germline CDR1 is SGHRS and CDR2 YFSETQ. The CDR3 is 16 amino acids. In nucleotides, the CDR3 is TGCGCCAGCAGCTCCCTCACAGGGGGTGTCACAGATACGCAGTATTTT. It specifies CASSSLTGGVTDTQYF. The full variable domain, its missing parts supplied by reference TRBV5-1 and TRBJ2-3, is KAGVTQTPRYLIKTRGQQVTLSCSPISGHRSVSWYQQTPGQGLQFLFEYFSETQRNKGNFPGRFSGRQFSNSRSEMNVSTLELGDSALYLCASSSLTGGVTDTQYFGPGTRLTVL.

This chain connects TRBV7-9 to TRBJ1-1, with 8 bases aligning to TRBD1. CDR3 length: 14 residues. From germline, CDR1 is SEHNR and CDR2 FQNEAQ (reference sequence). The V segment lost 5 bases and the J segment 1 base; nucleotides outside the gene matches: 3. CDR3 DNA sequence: TGTGCCAGCAGCCGGGACAGGAAGAACACTGAAGCTTTCTTT. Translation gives CASSRDRKNTEAFF.

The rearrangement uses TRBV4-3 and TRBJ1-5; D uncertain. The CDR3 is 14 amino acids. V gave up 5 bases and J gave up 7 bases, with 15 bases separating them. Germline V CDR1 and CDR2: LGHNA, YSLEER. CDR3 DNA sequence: TGCGCCAGCAGCTCGGAGAGGGTCCAGCAGCCCCAGCATTTT. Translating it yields CASSSERVQQPQHF.

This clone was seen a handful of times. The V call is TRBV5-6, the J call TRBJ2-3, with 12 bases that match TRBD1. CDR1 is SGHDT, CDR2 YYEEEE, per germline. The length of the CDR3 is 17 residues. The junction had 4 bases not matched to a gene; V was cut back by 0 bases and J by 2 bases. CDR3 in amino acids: CASSLVRDRGPTDTQYF. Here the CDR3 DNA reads TGTGCCAGCAGCTTGGTAAGGGACAGGGGGCCCACAGATACGCAGTATTTT.

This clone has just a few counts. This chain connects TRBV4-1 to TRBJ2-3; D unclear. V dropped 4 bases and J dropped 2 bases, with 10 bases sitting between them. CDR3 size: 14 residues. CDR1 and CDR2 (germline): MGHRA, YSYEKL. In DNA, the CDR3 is TGCGCCAGCAGCCTATACAGTTTCACAGATACGCAGTATTTT. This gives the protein CASSLYSFTDTQYF.

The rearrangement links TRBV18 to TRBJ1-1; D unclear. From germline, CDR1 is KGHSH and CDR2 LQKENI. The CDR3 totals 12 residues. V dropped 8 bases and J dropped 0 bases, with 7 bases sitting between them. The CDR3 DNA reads TGTGCCAGCGAGATGATGAACACTGAAGCTTTCTTT. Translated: CASEMMNTEAFF.

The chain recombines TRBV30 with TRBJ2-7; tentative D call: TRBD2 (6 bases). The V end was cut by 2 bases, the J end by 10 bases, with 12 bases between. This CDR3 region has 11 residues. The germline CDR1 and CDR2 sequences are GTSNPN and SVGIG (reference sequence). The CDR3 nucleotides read TGTGCCTGGAGTTATGTCGGGGGACAGTACTTC. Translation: CAWSYVGGQYF.

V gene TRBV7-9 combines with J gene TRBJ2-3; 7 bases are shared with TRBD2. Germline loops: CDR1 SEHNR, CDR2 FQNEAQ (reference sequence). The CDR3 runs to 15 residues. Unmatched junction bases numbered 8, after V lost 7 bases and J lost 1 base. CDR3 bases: TGTGCCAGCACCTTGGGAGGGATCCGCACAGATACGCAGTATTTT. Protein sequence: CASTLGGIRTDTQYF.

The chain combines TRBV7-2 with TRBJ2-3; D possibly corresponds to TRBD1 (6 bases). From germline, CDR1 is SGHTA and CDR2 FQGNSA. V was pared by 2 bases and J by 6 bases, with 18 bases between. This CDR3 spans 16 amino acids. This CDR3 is CASSLMGTRIKDTQYF. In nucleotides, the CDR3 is TGTGCCAGCAGCTTAATGGGGACACGAATTAAGGATACGCAGTATTTT. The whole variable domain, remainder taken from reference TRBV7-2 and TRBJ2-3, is GAGVSQSPSNKVTEKGKDVELRCDPISGHTALYWYRQSLGQGLEFLIYFQGNSAPDKSGLPSDRFSAERTGGSVSTLTIQRTQQEDSAVYLCASSLMGTRIKDTQYFGPGTRLTVL.

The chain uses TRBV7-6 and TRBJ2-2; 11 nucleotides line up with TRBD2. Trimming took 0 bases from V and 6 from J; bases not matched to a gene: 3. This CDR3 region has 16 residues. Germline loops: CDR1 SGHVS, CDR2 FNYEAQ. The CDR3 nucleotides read TGTGCCAGCAGCTTAGCCGGACTAGCGGGTTCCGGGGAGCTGTTTTTT. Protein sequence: CASSLAGLAGSGELFF.

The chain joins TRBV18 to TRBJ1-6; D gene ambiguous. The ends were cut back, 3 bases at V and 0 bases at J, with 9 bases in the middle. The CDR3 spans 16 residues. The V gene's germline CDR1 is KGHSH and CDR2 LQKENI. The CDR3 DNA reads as TGTGCCAGCTCACCTAGAATGAGCTCCTATAATTCACCCCTCCACTTT. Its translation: CASSPRMSSYNSPLHF.

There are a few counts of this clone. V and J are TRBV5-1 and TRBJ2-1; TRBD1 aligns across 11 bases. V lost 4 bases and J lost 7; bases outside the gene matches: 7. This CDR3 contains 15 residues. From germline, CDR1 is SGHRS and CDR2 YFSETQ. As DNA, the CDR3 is TGCGCCAGCAGCGCGGGACAGGGGGGGAGAAATGAGCAGTTCTTC. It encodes CASSAGQGGRNEQFF.

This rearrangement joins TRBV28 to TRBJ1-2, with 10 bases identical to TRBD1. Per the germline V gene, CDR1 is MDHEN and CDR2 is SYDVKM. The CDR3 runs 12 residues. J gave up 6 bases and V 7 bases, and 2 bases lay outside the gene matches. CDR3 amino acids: CASTTGGNGYTF. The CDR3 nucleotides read TGTGCCAGCACGACAGGGGGCAATGGCTACACCTTC.

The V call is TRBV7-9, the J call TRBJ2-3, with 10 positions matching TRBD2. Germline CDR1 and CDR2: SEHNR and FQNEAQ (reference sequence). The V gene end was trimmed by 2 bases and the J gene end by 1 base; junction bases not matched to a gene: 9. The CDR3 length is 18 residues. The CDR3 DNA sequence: TGTGCCAGCAGCTTATCAGAGACTAGCGGGCTACGCACAGATACGCAGTATTTT. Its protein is CASSLSETSGLRTDTQYF.